This T cell receptor (beta chain) was found in a study of human T cells and chemical hapten exposure. Germline CDR1 reads DFQATT; CDR2 reads SNEGSKA (reference sequence). The CDR3 is 14 residues long. V lost 5 bases and J lost 2, with 13 bases in between. TCRdb ran MiXCR on the RACE reads and lists one entry per CDR3 protein. In the table there are around 350,000 distinct CDR3 sequences, 4.5% to 5.5% of which are singletons. This clonotype was recorded a few times. Documented time point: pre-sensitization, week 0. The treatment was: therapeutic diphenylcyclopropenone sensitization with weekly scalp DPC.

The source was whole blood, collected in connection with sensitization to the hapten diphenylcyclopropenone (DPC). This receptor was identified in a woman under 30 with alopecia areata. Some clones in this sample may be carry-over from other donors' samples. The rearrangement links TRBV20-1 to TRBJ1-5; possibly TRBD1 for D (6 bases). CDR3 DNA sequence: TGCAGTGCTCCCTCCGGGGGCGGCAATCAGCCCCAGCATTTT. Its translation is CSAPSGGGNQPQHF.